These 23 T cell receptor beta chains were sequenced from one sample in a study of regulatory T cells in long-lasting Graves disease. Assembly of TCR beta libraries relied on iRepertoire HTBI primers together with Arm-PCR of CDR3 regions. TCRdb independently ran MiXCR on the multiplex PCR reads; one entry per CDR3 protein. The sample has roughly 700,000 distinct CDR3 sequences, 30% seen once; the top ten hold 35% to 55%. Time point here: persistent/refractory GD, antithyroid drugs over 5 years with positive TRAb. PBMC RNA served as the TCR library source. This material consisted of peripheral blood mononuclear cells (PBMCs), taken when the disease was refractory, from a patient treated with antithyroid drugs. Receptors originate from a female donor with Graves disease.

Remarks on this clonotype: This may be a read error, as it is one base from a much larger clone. This CDR3 is CASSYLPGQGTRSNEQCF. CDR3 DNA sequence: TGTGCCAGCAGCTACTTACCGGGACAGGGGACCCGGTCCAACGAGCAGTGCTTC. The chain uses TRBV11-2 and TRBJ2-7; 10 bases align to TRBD1. Germline-derived CDR1 and CDR2 are SGHAT and FQNNGV. The CDR3 length is 18 residues.

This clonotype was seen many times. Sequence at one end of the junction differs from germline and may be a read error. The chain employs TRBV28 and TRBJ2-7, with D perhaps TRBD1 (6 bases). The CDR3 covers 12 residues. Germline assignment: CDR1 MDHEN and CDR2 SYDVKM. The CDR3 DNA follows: TGTGCCAGCAGCGCGACAGGTTACGGGCAGTACTTC. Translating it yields CASSATGYGQYF.

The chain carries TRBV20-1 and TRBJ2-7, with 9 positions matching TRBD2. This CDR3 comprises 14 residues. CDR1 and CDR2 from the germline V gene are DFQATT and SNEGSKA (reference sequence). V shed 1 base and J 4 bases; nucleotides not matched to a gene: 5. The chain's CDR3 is CSARGGGANYEQYF. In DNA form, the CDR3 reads TGCAGTGCTAGAGGCGGGGGGGCAAATTACGAGCAGTACTTC.

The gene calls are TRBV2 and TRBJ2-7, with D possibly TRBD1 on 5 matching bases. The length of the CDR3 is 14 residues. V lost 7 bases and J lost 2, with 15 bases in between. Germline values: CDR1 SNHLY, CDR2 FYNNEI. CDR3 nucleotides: TGTGCCAGCACCGACCTGGACATAGCCTACGAGCAGTACTTC. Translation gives CASTDLDIAYEQYF.

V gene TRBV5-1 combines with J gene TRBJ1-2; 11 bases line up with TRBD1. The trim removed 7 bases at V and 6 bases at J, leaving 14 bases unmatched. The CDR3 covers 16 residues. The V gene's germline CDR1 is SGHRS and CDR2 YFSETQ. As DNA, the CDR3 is TGCGCCAGCCACTCTGGACAGGGGGCGGTCGTGGATGGCTACACCTTC. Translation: CASHSGQGAVVDGYTF.

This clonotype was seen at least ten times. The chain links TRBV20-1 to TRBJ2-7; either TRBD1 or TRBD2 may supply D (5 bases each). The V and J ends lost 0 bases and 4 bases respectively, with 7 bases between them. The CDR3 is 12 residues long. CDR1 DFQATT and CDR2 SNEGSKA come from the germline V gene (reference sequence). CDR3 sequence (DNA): TGCAGTGCTAGAGACAGGGAGTACGAGCAGTACTTC. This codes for CSARDREYEQYF.

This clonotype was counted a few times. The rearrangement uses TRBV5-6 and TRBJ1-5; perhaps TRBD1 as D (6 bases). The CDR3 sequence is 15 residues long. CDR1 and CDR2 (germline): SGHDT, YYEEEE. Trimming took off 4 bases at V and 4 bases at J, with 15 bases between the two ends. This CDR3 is CASSPWGLGNQPQHF. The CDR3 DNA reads TGTGCCAGCAGCCCCTGGGGGCTCGGGAATCAGCCCCAGCATTTT.

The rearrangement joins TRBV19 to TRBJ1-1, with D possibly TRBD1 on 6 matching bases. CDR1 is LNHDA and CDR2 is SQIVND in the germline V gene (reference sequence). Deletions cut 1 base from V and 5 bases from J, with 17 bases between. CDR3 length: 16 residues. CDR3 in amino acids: CASSIALDSAGTEAFF. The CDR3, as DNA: TGTGCCAGTAGTATAGCCCTGGACAGTGCGGGGACTGAAGCTTTCTTT.

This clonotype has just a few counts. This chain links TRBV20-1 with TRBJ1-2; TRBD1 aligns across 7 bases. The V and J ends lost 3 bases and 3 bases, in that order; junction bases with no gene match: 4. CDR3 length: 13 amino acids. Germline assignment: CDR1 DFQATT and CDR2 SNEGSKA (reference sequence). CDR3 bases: TGCAGTGCTAGCCCTACAGGGGACTATGGCTACACCTTC. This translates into CSASPTGDYGYTF.

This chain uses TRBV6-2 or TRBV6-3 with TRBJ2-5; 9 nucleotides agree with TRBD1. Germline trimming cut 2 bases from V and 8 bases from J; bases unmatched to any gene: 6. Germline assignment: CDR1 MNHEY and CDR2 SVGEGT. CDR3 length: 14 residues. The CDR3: CASSYGDRDETQYF. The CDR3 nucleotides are TGTGCCAGCAGTTACGGGGACAGGGACGAAACCCAGTACTTC.

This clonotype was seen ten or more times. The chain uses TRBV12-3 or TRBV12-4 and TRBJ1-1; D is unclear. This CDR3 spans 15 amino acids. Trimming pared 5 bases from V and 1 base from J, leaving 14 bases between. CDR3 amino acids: CASSPAPPQNTEAFF. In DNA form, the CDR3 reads TGTGCCAGCAGTCCCGCGCCCCCCCAGAACACTGAAGCTTTCTTT.

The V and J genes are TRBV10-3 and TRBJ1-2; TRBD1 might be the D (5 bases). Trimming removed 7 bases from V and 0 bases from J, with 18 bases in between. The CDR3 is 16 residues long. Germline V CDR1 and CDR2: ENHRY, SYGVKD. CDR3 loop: CAIMGGAGFANYGYTF. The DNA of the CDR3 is TGTGCCATCATGGGCGGGGCAGGGTTCGCTAACTATGGCTACACCTTC.

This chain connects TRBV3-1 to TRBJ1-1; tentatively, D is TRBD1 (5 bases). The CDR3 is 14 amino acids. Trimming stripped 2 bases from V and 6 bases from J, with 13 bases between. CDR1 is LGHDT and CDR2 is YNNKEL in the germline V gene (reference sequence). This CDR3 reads CASSQRGGMSEAFF. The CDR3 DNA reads TGTGCCAGCAGCCAAAGGGGCGGGATGTCTGAAGCTTTCTTT. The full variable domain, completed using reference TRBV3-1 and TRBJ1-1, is DTAVSQTPKYLVTQMGNDKSIKCEQNLGHDTMYWYKQDSKKFLKIMFSYNNKELIINETVPNRFSPKSPDKAHLNLHINSLELGDSAVYFCASSQRGGMSEAFFGQGTRLTVV.

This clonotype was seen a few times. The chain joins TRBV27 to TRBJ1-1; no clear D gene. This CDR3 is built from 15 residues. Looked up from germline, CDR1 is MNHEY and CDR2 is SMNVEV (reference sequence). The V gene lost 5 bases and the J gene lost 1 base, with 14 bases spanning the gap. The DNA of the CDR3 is TGTGCCAGCAGTCCGTGGAGAGCCCCGAACACTGAAGCTTTCTTT. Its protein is CASSPWRAPNTEAFF.

As DNA, the CDR3 is TGCAGTGCTAGAGAGAGGACAGGTAGCTCCTACGAGCAGTACTTC. Translation gives CSARERTGSSYEQYF. The rearrangement uses TRBV20-1 and TRBJ2-7; 7 bases are a match to TRBD1. CDR3 size: 15 residues. CDR1 DFQATT and CDR2 SNEGSKA come from the germline V gene (reference sequence). With 0 bases clipped from V and 0 bases from J, the junction kept 5 bases outside the gene matches.

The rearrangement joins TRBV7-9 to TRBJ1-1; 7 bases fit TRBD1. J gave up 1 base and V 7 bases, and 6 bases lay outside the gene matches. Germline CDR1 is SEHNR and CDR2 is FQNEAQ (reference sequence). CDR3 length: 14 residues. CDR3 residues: CASTLPGGNTEAFF. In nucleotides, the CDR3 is TGTGCCAGCACCCTCCCAGGGGGGAACACTGAAGCTTTCTTT.

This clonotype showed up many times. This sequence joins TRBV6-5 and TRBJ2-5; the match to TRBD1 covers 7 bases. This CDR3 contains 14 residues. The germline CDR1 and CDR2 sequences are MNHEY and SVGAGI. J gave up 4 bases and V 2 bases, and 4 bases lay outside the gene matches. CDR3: CASSYEGARETQYF. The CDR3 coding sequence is TGTGCCAGCAGTTACGAGGGGGCGAGAGAGACCCAGTACTTC.

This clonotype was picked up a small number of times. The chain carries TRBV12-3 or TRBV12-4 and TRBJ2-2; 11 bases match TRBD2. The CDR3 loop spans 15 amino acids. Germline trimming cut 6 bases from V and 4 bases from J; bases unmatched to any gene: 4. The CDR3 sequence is CASSRLAGFTGELFF. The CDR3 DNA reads TGTGCCAGCAGCCGACTAGCGGGATTCACCGGGGAGCTGTTTTTT.

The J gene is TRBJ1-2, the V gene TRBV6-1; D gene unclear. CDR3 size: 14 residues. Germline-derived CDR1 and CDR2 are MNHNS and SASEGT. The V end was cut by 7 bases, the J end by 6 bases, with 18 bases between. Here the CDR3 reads CASIPSSESDGYTF. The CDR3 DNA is TGTGCCAGCATTCCTTCATCGGAGTCGGATGGCTACACCTTC.

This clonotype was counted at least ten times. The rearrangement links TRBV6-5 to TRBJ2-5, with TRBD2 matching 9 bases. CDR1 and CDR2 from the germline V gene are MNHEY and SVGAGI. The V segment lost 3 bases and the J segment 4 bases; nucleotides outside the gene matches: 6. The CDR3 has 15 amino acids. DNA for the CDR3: TGTGCCAGCAGTTATAGCGGGAGTGGGAGAGAGACCCAGTACTTC. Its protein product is CASSYSGSGRETQYF.

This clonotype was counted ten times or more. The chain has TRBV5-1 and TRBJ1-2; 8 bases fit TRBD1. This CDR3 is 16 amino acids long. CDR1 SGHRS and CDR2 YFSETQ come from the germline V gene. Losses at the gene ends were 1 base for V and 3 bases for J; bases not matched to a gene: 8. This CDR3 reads CASSLSPGQGDYGYTF. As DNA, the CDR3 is TGCGCCAGCAGCTTGAGTCCCGGACAGGGTGACTATGGCTACACCTTC.

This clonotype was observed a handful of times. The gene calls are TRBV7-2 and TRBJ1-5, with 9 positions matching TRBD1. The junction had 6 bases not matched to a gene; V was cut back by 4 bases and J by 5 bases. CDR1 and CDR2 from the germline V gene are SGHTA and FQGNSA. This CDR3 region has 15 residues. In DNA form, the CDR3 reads TGTGCCAGCAGCTCGGACAGGGGAGGCGATCAGCCCCAGCATTTT. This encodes CASSSDRGGDQPQHF. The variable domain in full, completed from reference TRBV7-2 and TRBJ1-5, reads GAGVSQSPSNKVTEKGKDVELRCDPISGHTALYWYRQSLGQGLEFLIYFQGNSAPDKSGLPSDRFSAERTGGSVSTLTIQRTQQEDSAVYLCASSSDRGGDQPQHFGDGTRLSIL.

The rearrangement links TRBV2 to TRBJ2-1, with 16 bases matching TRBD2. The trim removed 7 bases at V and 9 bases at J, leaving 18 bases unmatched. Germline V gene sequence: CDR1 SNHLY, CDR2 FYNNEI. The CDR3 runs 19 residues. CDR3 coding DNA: TGTGCCAGCATCATCCTGAGCGGGACTAGCGGGAGGGTAGCCGGTGAGCAGTTCTTC. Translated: CASIILSGTSGRVAGEQFF. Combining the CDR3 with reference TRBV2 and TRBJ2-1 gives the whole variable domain EPEVTQTPSHQVTQMGQEVILRCVPISNHLYFYWYRQILGQKVEFLVSFYNNEISEKSEIFDDQFSVERPDGSNFTLKIRSTKLEDSAMYFCASIILSGTSGRVAGEQFFGPGTRLTVL.